Listed here are 21 T cell receptor beta chains from one sample, sequenced in a study of blood T cell repertoires in COVID-19. The assay was immunoSEQ multiplex PCR, and TCRdb's table has in-frame clones only and misses some. The sample carries about 18,000 clones, approximately 90% recorded once. What was sequenced was peripheral blood. These TCRs come from a human donor in a cohort sampled during active COVID-19.

This clone was picked up a small number of times. V usage is TRBV30 and J usage is TRBJ2-5; a weak D match, TRBD1 (5 bases). The V and J ends lost 3 bases and 7 bases respectively, with 12 bases between them. This CDR3 is 12 amino acids long. CDR1 is GTSNPN and CDR2 is SVGIG in the germline V gene (reference sequence). Here the CDR3 DNA reads TGTGCCTGGAGCGACGGCCAGGGGACCCAGTACTTC. Translated: CAWSDGQGTQYF.

This sequence joins TRBV4-2 and TRBJ2-5; D is perhaps TRBD2 (6 bases). The ends were cut back, 1 base at V and 5 bases at J, with 17 bases in the middle. The CDR3 spans 16 residues. CDR1 LGHNA and CDR2 YNFKEQ come from the germline V gene. In DNA, the CDR3 is TGTGCCAGCAGCCAAGTAAGGGCTAGTGGAGGGGAGACCCAGTACTTC. This sequence encodes CASSQVRASGGETQYF.

With regard to this clone: The junction and the germline gene differ at one end; a read error may be behind it. The gene calls are TRBV7-3 and TRBJ2-3; tentative D call: TRBD2 (6 bases). The length of the CDR3 is 13 residues. CDR1 is SGHTA, CDR2 FQGTGA, per germline. In DNA, the CDR3 is TGTGCCAGCAGCCTCGGGACGGGAGATGCGCAGTATTTT. Protein product: CASSLGTGDAQYF.

V and J are TRBV2 and TRBJ2-1; TRBD1 matches at 11 bases. Germline CDR1 reads SNHLY; CDR2 reads FYNNEI. Trimming at V came to 11 bases and at J to 7 bases, leaving 10 bases not matched to a gene. The CDR3 is made up of 14 amino acids. This CDR3 reads CAPKRDRGSNEQFF. CDR3 nucleotide sequence: TGTGCCCCAAAACGGGACAGGGGGTCGAATGAGCAGTTCTTC.

CDR3 loop: CASSQGTGSPSQYF. The DNA for the CDR3 is TGTGCCAGCAGCCAAGGTACAGGCTCCCCCTCCCAGTACTTC. The V call is TRBV3-1 (or the pseudogene TRBV3-2), the J call TRBJ2-7; D may be TRBD1 (5 bases). This CDR3 is 14 amino acids long. Germline CDR1 reads LGHDT; CDR2 reads YNNKEL (reference sequence). The germline V and J ends were trimmed by 1 base and 10 bases, with 17 bases remaining between them.

This chain links TRBV6-1 with TRBJ2-3; TRBD2 aligns across 12 bases. The CDR3 is 15 residues long. Unmatched junction bases numbered 2, after V lost 1 base and J lost 6 bases. CDR1 and CDR2 from the germline V gene are MNHNS and SASEGT. The CDR3 reads CASSEGLAGVDTQYF. In DNA, the CDR3 is TGTGCCAGCAGTGAAGGACTAGCGGGAGTGGATACGCAGTATTTT.

The CDR3 is CASTTTQYEQYF. CDR3 sequence (DNA): TGTGCCAGCACAACGACACAGTACGAGCAGTACTTC. V is TRBV28 and J is TRBJ2-7, with D unclear. CDR1 is MDHEN, CDR2 SYDVKM, per germline. Trimming shortened V by 7 bases and J by 4 bases, and 11 bases separated the two germline ends. The length of the CDR3 is 12 residues.

The chain couples TRBV5-4 to TRBJ2-1; no firm D call. Germline V gives CDR1 SGHNT, CDR2 YYREEE (reference sequence). This CDR3 is 12 amino acids long. Trimming removed 4 bases from V and 8 bases from J, with 10 bases in between. The CDR3 DNA reads TGTGCCAGCAGCCTAGTTCCAGATGAGCAGTTCTTC. Protein sequence: CASSLVPDEQFF.

This chain connects TRBV7-9 to TRBJ1-2; D unresolved. V gave up 1 base and J gave up 4 bases, with 10 bases separating them. The germline V gene has CDR1 SEHNR and CDR2 FQNEAQ (reference sequence). CDR3 size: 14 residues. The CDR3 here is CASSLDIQAYGYTF. As DNA, the CDR3 is TGTGCCAGCAGCTTAGATATTCAGGCCTATGGCTACACCTTC.

In nucleotides, the CDR3 is TGCAGTGGGCAGAAGAACACTGAAGCTTTCTTT. It yields the protein CSGQKNTEAFF. The V and J genes are TRBV20-1 and TRBJ1-1; D is unresolved. Germline V gives CDR1 DFQATT, CDR2 SNEGSKA (reference sequence). The CDR3 is 11 residues long. The V end lost 7 bases, the J end lost 1 base, and 7 bases lay between the germline ends.

The gene calls are TRBV10-3 and TRBJ2-7; D perhaps matches TRBD1 (5 bases). V lost 3 bases to trimming and J lost 2 bases, with 14 bases between them. Germline CDR1 and CDR2: ENHRY and SYGVKD. The CDR3 length is 15 residues. This chain's CDR3 is CAISDPRQGPYEQYF. The CDR3 DNA is TGTGCCATCAGTGACCCCCGGCAGGGCCCCTACGAGCAGTACTTC.

The chain combines TRBV6-5 with TRBJ1-3; 8 bases map to TRBD1. This CDR3 is 14 amino acids long. Per germline, CDR1 MNHEY and CDR2 SVGAGI. V lost 9 bases, J lost 4 bases, and 8 bases stayed unmatched. As DNA, the CDR3 is TGTGCCAGTCGTCAGGGGGCCCTCGGAAACACCATATATTTT. Protein product: CASRQGALGNTIYF.

The rearrangement uses TRBV11-2 and TRBJ2-7; TRBD2 aligns across 15 bases. The CDR3 has 17 amino acids. Per germline, CDR1 SGHAT and CDR2 FQNNGV. V was clipped by 1 base and J by 5 bases; unmatched bases: 6. The CDR3 nucleotides read TGTGCCAGCAGCTTAGGACTTCGGACTAGCGGGGGGGACGAGCAGTACTTC. Translating gives CASSLGLRTSGGDEQYF.

The rearrangement joins TRBV4-2 to TRBJ2-3, with 10 bases that match TRBD2. Losses at the gene ends were 1 base for V and 1 base for J; bases not matched to a gene: 11. The CDR3 is made up of 19 amino acids. CDR1 LGHNA and CDR2 YNFKEQ come from the germline V gene. This CDR3 reads CASSQASGRASGGTDTQYF. Written as DNA, the CDR3 is TGTGCCAGCAGCCAAGCCAGCGGGAGGGCCTCAGGCGGCACAGATACGCAGTATTTT.

The chain employs TRBV4-3 and TRBJ2-3, with D hard to call. The germline CDR1 and CDR2 sequences are LGHNA and YSLEER. V dropped 0 bases and J dropped 2 bases, with 6 bases sitting between them. The CDR3 has 14 residues. CDR3 DNA: TGCGCCAGCAGCCAAGATTTAAACACAGATACGCAGTATTTT. This encodes CASSQDLNTDTQYF.

CDR3 nucleotides: TGTGCCAGCAGTTATCTAGACAGGGTTTACGAGCAGTACTTC. Translation gives CASSYLDRVYEQYF. The rearrangement links TRBV6-5 to TRBJ2-7; 7 nucleotides match TRBD1. CDR3 size: 14 residues. Losses at the gene ends were 3 bases for V and 4 bases for J; bases not matched to a gene: 6. Germline CDR1 is MNHEY and CDR2 is SVGAGI.

J is TRBJ2-7 and V is TRBV7-3, with TRBD2 identical over 8 bases. V shed 0 bases and J 6 bases; nucleotides not matched to a gene: 4. Germline-derived CDR1 and CDR2 are SGHTA and FQGTGA. The length of the CDR3 is 14 residues. The CDR3 DNA reads TGTGCCAGCAGCTTAACCGGACTAGCTTCCGAGCAGTACTTC. Amino acids: CASSLTGLASEQYF.

This chain connects TRBV27 to TRBJ2-7; 9 positions agree with TRBD1. Germline loops: CDR1 MNHEY, CDR2 SMNVEV (reference sequence). V trimming: 2 bases; J trimming: 5 bases; junction bases outside the gene matches: 7. This CDR3 comprises 15 residues. The CDR3 DNA is TGTGCCAGCAGTTTAAACCCCAGGACAGGGGACGAGCAGTACTTC. Its translation: CASSLNPRTGDEQYF.

This clone has only one observation. This rearrangement joins TRBV6-2 or TRBV6-3 to TRBJ1-4, with unresolved D. The CDR3 loop spans 14 amino acids. Trimming left V 0 bases short and J 6 bases short, with 8 bases between. Germline lookup yields CDR1 MNHEY and CDR2 SVGEGT. The CDR3, as DNA: TGTGCCAGCAGTTACTCGAGGCATCATGAAAAACTGTTTTTT. Translation gives CASSYSRHHEKLFF.

This rearrangement joins TRBV29-1 to TRBJ2-3; 8 bases are a match to TRBD2. V shed 1 base and J 2 bases; nucleotides not matched to a gene: 5. This CDR3 is 15 amino acids long. Germline values: CDR1 SQVTM, CDR2 ANQGSEA. For the CDR3, the DNA is TGCAGCGTTGAAGGTCTAGCGGGTTACACAGATACGCAGTATTTT. Translation gives CSVEGLAGYTDTQYF.

The chain combines TRBV5-4 with TRBJ2-5; tentative D call: TRBD2 (5 bases). V gave up 3 bases and J gave up 5 bases, with 17 bases separating them. Germline V lookup: CDR1 SGHNT, CDR2 YYREEE (reference sequence). The CDR3 sequence is 15 residues long. The CDR3 DNA reads as TGTGCCAGCAGCTACACCGGTGCCACGGGGGAGACCCAGTACTTC. This translates into CASSYTGATGETQYF.